This is a list of T cell receptor beta chains from one sample in a study of Ad26.COV2.S vaccination and SARS-CoV-2 variants. Here immunoSEQ multiplex PCR was the method, and the copy in TCRdb shows in-frame clones only, minus some. The data hold under 500,000 clones, with around 92% observed a single time. The starting material was peripheral blood, obtained in a trial of Ad26.COV2.S vaccine versus placebo. The receptors come from a person aged 18-65 years who received the Ad26.COV2.S COVID-19 vaccine or a placebo. CDR3s include the opening cysteine and the closing phenylalanine or tryptophan. Fields, in order: V gene, J gene, clone size, D gene, CDR3 DNA, CDR3 protein. D genes are given only for firm matches. Rows may omit the clone size; those that give it use once, few, many or a size class.

V gene: TRBV7-9
J gene: TRBJ1-1
clone size: many
D gene: NA
CDR3 DNA: TGTGCCAGCAGCTTCGAAACCCTGAACACTGAAGCTTTCTTT
CDR3 protein: CASSFETLNTEAFF

V gene: TRBV4-3
J gene: TRBJ2-5
clone size: NA
D gene: NA
CDR3 DNA: TGCGCCAGCAGCCCAGGGGTGTTCGAGACCCAGTACTTC
CDR3 protein: CASSPGVFETQYF

V gene: TRBV7-9
J gene: TRBJ1-1
clone size: NA
D gene: TRBD1
CDR3 DNA: TGTGCCAGCAGCCTCCTCACAGGGGCGAGCACTGAAGCTTTCTTT
CDR3 protein: CASSLLTGASTEAFF

V gene: TRBV18
J gene: TRBJ1-4
clone size: NA
D gene: NA
CDR3 DNA: TGTGCCAGCTCACTTCCAGGGGAAATTCATGAAAAACTGTTTTTT
CDR3 protein: CASSLPGEIHEKLFF

V gene: TRBV5-5
J gene: TRBJ2-5
clone size: NA
D gene: NA
CDR3 DNA: TGTGCCAGCAGCTTGGCCCTCAGTCGTTCAGAGACCCAGTACTTC
CDR3 protein: CASSLALSRSETQYF

V gene: TRBV6-4
J gene: TRBJ2-5
clone size: once
D gene: NA
CDR3 DNA: TGTGCCAGCAGTGAATCGGGACGGACCGGGGAGACCCAGTACTTC
CDR3 protein: CASSESGRTGETQYF

V gene: TRBV9
J gene: TRBJ2-2
clone size: NA
D gene: TRBD2
CDR3 DNA: TGTGCCAGCAGCGTAGCTGAGCGGGAGGCCACCGGGGAGCTGTTTTTT
CDR3 protein: CASSVAEREATGELFF

V gene: TRBV5-1
J gene: TRBJ1-1
clone size: few
D gene: NA
CDR3 DNA: TGCGCCAGCAAAATCGGGACACCTAACACTGAAGCTTTCTTT
CDR3 protein: CASKIGTPNTEAFF

V gene: TRBV4-3
J gene: TRBJ1-2
clone size: NA
D gene: NA
CDR3 DNA: TGCGCCAGCAGCCAAGGGTCCTCTTGGACAGTCAACTATGGCTACACCTTC
CDR3 protein: CASSQGSSWTVNYGYTF

V gene: TRBV3-1/TRBV3-2
J gene: TRBJ1-2
clone size: once
D gene: TRBD1
CDR3 DNA: TGTGCCAGCAGCCAAAGGACAGGGTTCGGCTACACCTTC
CDR3 protein: CASSQRTGFGYTF

V gene: TRBV7-2
J gene: TRBJ2-7
clone size: NA
D gene: NA
CDR3 DNA: TGTGCCAGCAGCCCGCCAGAAACCTACGAGCAGTACTTC
CDR3 protein: CASSPPETYEQYF

V gene: TRBV11-2
J gene: TRBJ1-6
clone size: NA
D gene: NA
CDR3 DNA: TGTGCCAGCAGCCAGGCCTGGGGCGGAAGCTCCTATAATTCACCCCTCCACTTT
CDR3 protein: CASSQAWGGSSYNSPLHF

V gene: TRBV6-2/TRBV6-3
J gene: TRBJ1-5
clone size: few
D gene: NA
CDR3 DNA: TGTGCCAGCAGTTATAATCCCCCGGGATATAATCAGCCCCAGCATTTT
CDR3 protein: CASSYNPPGYNQPQHF

V gene: TRBV29-1
J gene: TRBJ2-1
clone size: NA
D gene: TRBD1
CDR3 DNA: TGCAGCGTCGACAGGGATGGATCCTCCTACAATGAGCAGTTCTTC
CDR3 protein: CSVDRDGSSYNEQFF

V gene: TRBV28
J gene: TRBJ2-5
clone size: few
D gene: NA
CDR3 DNA: TGTGCCAGCAGTTTACCCCTTAGCAGACAAGAGACCCAGTACTTC
CDR3 protein: CASSLPLSRQETQYF

V gene: TRBV10-3
J gene: TRBJ1-1
clone size: NA
D gene: NA
CDR3 DNA: TGTGCCATCAGTGGTTCCCCGGGGATGAACACTGAAGCTTTCTTT
CDR3 protein: CAISGSPGMNTEAFF

V gene: TRBV27
J gene: TRBJ2-7
clone size: NA
D gene: TRBD2
CDR3 DNA: TGTGCCAGCAGTTTTGGGTCGGGAGGTCCCTACGAGCAGTACTTC
CDR3 protein: CASSFGSGGPYEQYF

V gene: TRBV5-1
J gene: TRBJ2-1
clone size: NA
D gene: NA
CDR3 DNA: TGCGCCAGCAGCTTACGGTCGGTTCCCCTCTACAATGAGCAGTTCTTC
CDR3 protein: CASSLRSVPLYNEQFF

V gene: TRBV27
J gene: TRBJ2-7
clone size: NA
D gene: NA
CDR3 DNA: TGTGCCAGCAGTTTGGGGCAGGTCTACGAGCAGTACTTC
CDR3 protein: CASSLGQVYEQYF

V gene: TRBV18
J gene: TRBJ1-5
clone size: NA
D gene: NA
CDR3 DNA: TGTGCCAGCTCACCAGATGTATATCAGCCCCAGCATTTT
CDR3 protein: CASSPDVYQPQHF

V gene: TRBV5-1
J gene: TRBJ1-2
clone size: once
D gene: TRBD1
CDR3 DNA: TGCGCCAGCAGCTTACTGGACAGGGGAGGAAATGGCTACACCTTC
CDR3 protein: CASSLLDRGGNGYTF

V gene: TRBV7-9
J gene: TRBJ1-2
clone size: NA
D gene: NA
CDR3 DNA: TGTGCCAGCATCCCAAGGGCTGGGGGCCGAGGGGACTATGGCTACACCTTC
CDR3 protein: CASIPRAGGRGDYGYTF

V gene: TRBV27
J gene: TRBJ2-5
clone size: NA
D gene: NA
CDR3 DNA: TGTGCCAGCAGTTTTGCAGAGACCCAGTACTTC
CDR3 protein: CASSFAETQYF

V gene: TRBV5-1
J gene: TRBJ2-1
clone size: NA
D gene: NA
CDR3 DNA: TGCGCCAGCAGCTTGGTGGGGCTAGGAGACAATGAGCAGTTCTTC
CDR3 protein: CASSLVGLGDNEQFF

V gene: TRBV6-5
J gene: TRBJ2-3
clone size: NA
D gene: NA
CDR3 DNA: TGTGCCAGCAGTTACGGGGGAACAGGGTTCACAGATACGCAGTATTTT
CDR3 protein: CASSYGGTGFTDTQYF

V gene: TRBV5-6
J gene: TRBJ1-2
clone size: NA
D gene: NA
CDR3 DNA: TGTGCCAGCAGCCGTTTGGGGGGCGGATATGGCTACACCTTC
CDR3 protein: CASSRLGGGYGYTF

V gene: TRBV7-2
J gene: TRBJ1-1
clone size: NA
D gene: NA
CDR3 DNA: TGTGCCAGCAGCTTAGCGCGGAACACTGAAGCTTTCTTT
CDR3 protein: CASSLARNTEAFF

V gene: TRBV11-2
J gene: TRBJ1-1
clone size: NA
D gene: NA
CDR3 DNA: TGTGCCAGCAGCGTAGGGACCGGCATCTCTGAAGCTTTCTTT
CDR3 protein: CASSVGTGISEAFF

V gene: TRBV6-2/TRBV6-3
J gene: TRBJ1-1
clone size: NA
D gene: NA
CDR3 DNA: TGTGCCAGCAGCCACGGACAGCTGAACACTGAAGCTTTCTTT
CDR3 protein: CASSHGQLNTEAFF

V gene: TRBV5-4
J gene: TRBJ2-3
clone size: once
D gene: NA
CDR3 DNA: TGTGCCAGCAGCTTGGAACAAACACTAAGCACAGATACGCAGTATTTT
CDR3 protein: CASSLEQTLSTDTQYF

V gene: TRBV10-2
J gene: TRBJ2-4
clone size: NA
D gene: TRBD2
CDR3 DNA: TGCGCCAGCAGTTGGGGGGGGGACAAAAACATTCAGTACTTC
CDR3 protein: CASSWGGDKNIQYF

V gene: TRBV7-2
J gene: TRBJ1-5
clone size: NA
D gene: NA
CDR3 DNA: TGTGCCAGCAGCTTAGGGGCAGGAGGTAGCCAGCCCCAGCATTTT
CDR3 protein: CASSLGAGGSQPQHF

V gene: TRBV7-7
J gene: TRBJ2-6
clone size: NA
D gene: NA
CDR3 DNA: TGTGCTAGCAAAGGAACAACTGGGGCCAACGTCCTGACTTTC
CDR3 protein: CASKGTTGANVLTF

V gene: TRBV7-2
J gene: TRBJ2-7
clone size: NA
D gene: TRBD2
CDR3 DNA: TGTGCCAGCAGCCCTCTCAGCGGGGGGGCAGGCGAGCAGTACTTC
CDR3 protein: CASSPLSGGAGEQYF

V gene: TRBV4-1
J gene: TRBJ2-4
clone size: NA
D gene: NA
CDR3 DNA: TGCGCCAGCAGCCCCCGCACAGATAAAAACATTCAGTACTTC
CDR3 protein: CASSPRTDKNIQYF

V gene: TRBV5-8
J gene: TRBJ1-6
clone size: NA
D gene: NA
CDR3 DNA: TGTGCCAGCAATCCGGAGAGCTCCTATAATTCACCCCTCCACTTT
CDR3 protein: CASNPESSYNSPLHF

V gene: TRBV12-3/TRBV12-4
J gene: TRBJ1-3
clone size: NA
D gene: NA
CDR3 DNA: TGTGCCAGCAGTTTTCAGGGAAACACCATATATTTT
CDR3 protein: CASSFQGNTIYF

V gene: TRBV4-3
J gene: TRBJ1-2
clone size: NA
D gene: NA
CDR3 DNA: TGCGCCAGCAGCCAGTTCGGGGGAGGGGGCTATGGCTACACCTTC
CDR3 protein: CASSQFGGGGYGYTF

V gene: TRBV3-1/TRBV3-2
J gene: TRBJ2-3
clone size: once
D gene: NA
CDR3 DNA: TGTGCCAGCAGCCAAGGGGCGGGGATACCTATTACGCAGTATTTT
CDR3 protein: CASSQGAGIPITQYF

V gene: TRBV14
J gene: TRBJ2-7
clone size: NA
D gene: NA
CDR3 DNA: TGTGCCAGCAGCCAAGCCGGGACCTACGAGCAGTACTTC
CDR3 protein: CASSQAGTYEQYF

V gene: TRBV19
J gene: TRBJ1-1
clone size: NA
D gene: TRBD1
CDR3 DNA: TGTGCCAGTAGTATGATGACAGGGGCCAACGAAGCTTTCTTT
CDR3 protein: CASSMMTGANEAFF

V gene: TRBV5-6
J gene: TRBJ1-5
clone size: NA
D gene: NA
CDR3 DNA: TGTGCCAGCAGCTTGTCAGGGAGGGTAGGCAATCAGCCCCAGCATTTT
CDR3 protein: CASSLSGRVGNQPQHF

V gene: TRBV7-8
J gene: TRBJ2-1
clone size: NA
D gene: TRBD2
CDR3 DNA: TGTGCCAGCAGCTTAGCGAGGTGGCTAGCGGGTGACAACTCCTACAATGAGCAGTTCTTC
CDR3 protein: CASSLARWLAGDNSYNEQFF

V gene: TRBV4-3
J gene: TRBJ2-1
clone size: NA
D gene: NA
CDR3 DNA: TGCGCCAGCAGCCAAGAAGTAGGGGCCCGTGAGCAGTTCTTC
CDR3 protein: CASSQEVGAREQFF

V gene: TRBV6-2/TRBV6-3
J gene: TRBJ1-1
clone size: NA
D gene: TRBD1
CDR3 DNA: TGTGCCAGCAGTTACTCTACAGGGGACACTGAAGCTTTCTTT
CDR3 protein: CASSYSTGDTEAFF

V gene: TRBV4-3
J gene: TRBJ2-7
clone size: NA
D gene: TRBD1
CDR3 DNA: TGCGCCAGCAGCCAAGGTCTCGGGACAGGGAGCTACGAGCAGTACTTC
CDR3 protein: CASSQGLGTGSYEQYF

V gene: TRBV19
J gene: TRBJ1-1
clone size: once
D gene: NA
CDR3 DNA: TGTGCCAGTAGTTTCTCCAGGGTGGGCACTGAAGCTTTCTTT
CDR3 protein: CASSFSRVGTEAFF

V gene: TRBV2
J gene: TRBJ2-3
clone size: NA
D gene: NA
CDR3 DNA: TGTGCCAGCGTAGTGAGGGGCCCCGATTCCACAGATACGCAGTATTTT
CDR3 protein: CASVVRGPDSTDTQYF